The 18 T cell receptor beta chains below all came from one sample that was sequenced in a study of T cell responses to AZD1222 COVID-19 vaccine (dated by TCRdb to 2020 to 2022). Library prep was done by the immunoSEQ multiplex PCR assay. In TCRdb, the immuneACCESS table is reduced to in-frame sequences with V and J assigned. These tables do not hold every clone; where another copy was compared, an unresolved V gene accounts for under half, and the others remain unexplained. The sample table records 120,000 or so clones; roughly 85% of these occur just once. Together, the top ten hold roughly 3.2% of the sample. The sample's time point, from its label and the paper: baseline before first vaccination. The sample here was peripheral blood, taken on day 0 of AZD1222 vaccination. Receptors originate from an adult in good health.

The chain has TRBV9 and TRBJ2-3; TRBD2 agrees at 15 bases. Germline trimming cut 3 bases from V and 2 bases from J; bases unmatched to any gene: 10. This CDR3 contains 19 residues. Germline CDR1 reads SGDLS; CDR2 reads YYNGEE. The CDR3 DNA follows: TGTGCCAGCAGCGCTCCGGGACTAGCGGGAGGCAACCCCACAGATACGCAGTATTTT. This sequence encodes CASSAPGLAGGNPTDTQYF.

This sequence joins TRBV7-2 and TRBJ1-2, with D possibly TRBD1 on 5 matching bases. Germline CDR1 and CDR2: SGHTA and FQGNSA. The CDR3 loop spans 12 amino acids. Trimming removed 5 bases at V and 4 bases at J, with 8 bases between. This CDR3 reads CASSPGGYGYTF. CDR3 bases: TGTGCCAGCAGCCCCGGGGGCTATGGCTACACCTTC.

This clone was recorded once. This sequence joins TRBV18 and TRBJ2-1; D might be TRBD1 (6 bases). The V end lost 3 bases, the J end lost 7 bases, and 16 bases lay between the germline ends. CDR1 and CDR2 (germline): KGHSH, LQKENI. The CDR3 totals 15 residues. CDR3 residues: CASSPRPGQSNEQFF. The DNA of the CDR3 is TGTGCCAGCTCACCCCGACCCGGACAGTCAAATGAGCAGTTCTTC.

This sequence joins TRBV6-5 and TRBJ1-2; D may be TRBD1 (6 bases). Germline CDR1 and CDR2: MNHEY and SVGAGI. CDR3 length: 13 amino acids. Trimming took 8 bases from V and 4 from J, leaving 14 bases between them. CDR3 amino acids: CASFDRLGYGYTF. The CDR3 DNA reads as TGTGCCAGCTTCGACAGGCTCGGCTATGGCTACACCTTC.

The chain carries TRBV4-2 and TRBJ2-7; 9 bases are shared with TRBD2. The CDR3 contains 17 residues. V was clipped by 0 bases and J by 4 bases; unmatched bases: 10. Germline V CDR1 and CDR2: LGHNA, YNFKEQ. The CDR3 DNA reads TGTGCCAGCAGCCAAGAGCCCCGCGGGGGGGCTGGTTACGAGCAGTACTTC. Translated: CASSQEPRGGAGYEQYF.

J is TRBJ2-5 and V is TRBV18, with D perhaps matching TRBD1 (6 bases). V gave up 3 bases and J gave up 1 base, with 9 bases separating them. The CDR3 totals 14 residues. The germline V gene encodes CDR1 KGHSH and CDR2 LQKENI. The DNA of the CDR3 is TGTGCCAGCTCACCCCAGACAGGCCAAGAGACCCAGTACTTC. Its translation: CASSPQTGQETQYF.

The V call is TRBV2, the J call TRBJ2-2, with 11 bases identical to TRBD2. Unmatched junction bases numbered 3, after V lost 5 bases and J lost 1 base. This CDR3 comprises 16 residues. Germline values: CDR1 SNHLY, CDR2 FYNNEI. The CDR3 DNA is TGTGCCAGCAGTTTACTAGCGGGAGTGAACACCGGGGAGCTGTTTTTT. This sequence encodes CASSLLAGVNTGELFF.

The rearrangement uses TRBV6-2 or TRBV6-3 and TRBJ1-2, with 7 nucleotides matching TRBD1. Germline values: CDR1 MNHEY, CDR2 SVGEGT. This CDR3 region has 13 residues. V gave up 2 bases and J gave up 5 bases; unmatched junction bases: 2. The CDR3 sequence is CASSYATGYGYTF. As DNA, the CDR3 is TGTGCCAGCAGTTACGCGACAGGGTATGGCTACACCTTC.

A single count supports this clone. DNA for the CDR3: TGTGCCAGCAGCCAAGACTACGGGGCCTACAATGAGCAGTTCTTC. Amino acids: CASSQDYGAYNEQFF. The V call is TRBV3-1 (or the pseudogene TRBV3-2), the J call TRBJ2-1, with D maybe TRBD2 (5 bases). The CDR3 loop spans 15 amino acids. Trimming stripped 0 bases from V and 2 bases from J, with 8 bases between. The V gene's germline CDR1 is LGHDT and CDR2 YNNKEL (reference sequence).

J is TRBJ2-2 and V is TRBV30; D perhaps matches TRBD2 (5 bases). Germline CDR1 GTSNPN, CDR2 SVGIG (reference sequence). CDR3 length equals 14 residues. The germline V and J ends were trimmed by 2 bases and 1 base, with 8 bases remaining between them. CDR3 residues: CAWSLGRNTGELFF. DNA of the CDR3: TGTGCCTGGAGTTTGGGGAGGAACACCGGGGAGCTGTTTTTT.

This clone has only one observation. The rearrangement uses TRBV11-2 and TRBJ1-1, with unresolved D. V was pared by 5 bases and J by 1 base, with 8 bases between. Germline CDR1 SGHAT, CDR2 FQNNGV. This CDR3 is built from 13 residues. CDR3 sequence reads: CASSLSPNTEAFF. The CDR3 DNA is TGTGCCAGCAGCCTAAGTCCGAACACTGAAGCTTTCTTT.

The chain carries TRBV20-1 and TRBJ1-1, with TRBD1 matching 7 bases. Germline CDR1 is DFQATT and CDR2 is SNEGSKA (reference sequence). V dropped 6 bases and J dropped 7; count of bases not matched to a gene: 5. CDR3 length: 11 amino acids. CDR3 protein: CSARGGYEAFF. For the CDR3, the DNA is TGCAGTGCCAGGGGGGGTTATGAAGCTTTCTTT.

The gene calls are TRBV5-4 and TRBJ1-2; possible D gene TRBD1, 5 bases. The ends were cut back, 0 bases at V and 4 bases at J, with 13 bases in the middle. The CDR3 contains 15 residues. CDR1 SGHNT and CDR2 YYREEE come from the germline V gene (reference sequence). The CDR3 here is CASSLAAGDSYGYTF. The CDR3 nucleotides are TGTGCCAGCAGCTTGGCGGCGGGGGATAGCTATGGCTACACCTTC. The full variable domain, rest sourced from reference TRBV5-4 and TRBJ1-2, is ETGVTQSPTHLIKTRGQQVTLRCSSQSGHNTVSWYQQALGQGPQFIFQYYREEENGRGNFPPRFSGLQFPNYSSELNVNALELDDSALYLCASSLAAGDSYGYTFGSGTRLTVV.

The CDR3 coding sequence is TGTGCCAGCAGTGACCTCGGGACAGGGAGCTACAATGAGCAGTTCTTC. Amino acid sequence: CASSDLGTGSYNEQFF. This rearrangement joins TRBV25-1 to TRBJ2-1, with TRBD1 matching over 9 bases. This CDR3 contains 16 residues. Germline V gives CDR1 MGHDK, CDR2 SYGVNS. V was pared by 3 bases and J by 3 bases, with 6 bases of the junction left unmatched. Full variable domain (remainder filled in from reference TRBV25-1 and TRBJ2-1): EADIYQTPRYLVIGTGKKITLECSQTMGHDKMYWYQQDPGMELHLIHYSYGVNSTEKGDLSSESTVSRIRTEHFPLTLESARPSHTSQYLCASSDLGTGSYNEQFFGPGTRLTVL.

The chain recombines TRBV5-1 with TRBJ1-1, with D possibly matching TRBD1 (6 bases). Germline V gene lookup returns CDR1 SGHRS and CDR2 YFSETQ. The germline V and J ends were trimmed by 2 bases and 8 bases, with 10 bases remaining between them. This CDR3 has 12 amino acids. The CDR3 DNA reads TGCGCCAGCAGCTTAACGGGGACAGAAGCTTTCTTT. It codes for CASSLTGTEAFF.

This chain connects TRBV29-1 to TRBJ1-1; tentatively, D is TRBD1 (5 bases). This CDR3 region has 13 residues. The germline V and J ends were trimmed by 0 bases and 3 bases, with 8 bases remaining between them. Germline CDR1 and CDR2: SQVTM and ANQGSEA. This CDR3 reads CSVEDRRDTEAFF. CDR3 coding DNA: TGCAGCGTTGAAGATCGCAGGGACACTGAAGCTTTCTTT.

The chain joins TRBV28 to TRBJ1-4, with D possibly being TRBD1 (5 bases). V lost 3 bases to trimming and J lost 4 bases, with 15 bases between them. Germline-derived CDR1 and CDR2 are MDHEN and SYDVKM. The CDR3 is made up of 16 amino acids. CDR3 in amino acids: CASSFSLGPVNEKLFF. The CDR3, as DNA: TGTGCCAGCAGTTTTAGCTTGGGACCGGTTAATGAAAAACTGTTTTTT.

The rearrangement joins TRBV5-1 to TRBJ2-1; D uncertain. This CDR3 has 13 amino acids. With 3 bases removed from V and 6 bases from J, the gap between germline ends came to 10 bases. Germline-derived CDR1 and CDR2 are SGHRS and YFSETQ. CDR3 nucleotides: TGCGCCAGCAGCTCCCGTTTTAGCAATGAGCAGTTCTTC. This translates into CASSSRFSNEQFF.